This entry is about one T cell receptor beta chain. Its target is unknown. The germline gene is not matched at one end of the junction; a read error may be the cause. Scientists recovered RNA and DNA together from around 20-30 mg of unsorted bulk tissue. This CDR3 region has 14 residues. Per the germline V gene, CDR1 is WSHSY and CDR2 is SAAADI. This sample was taken from a study of tumor-infiltrating lymphocytes in primary liver carcinoma. Making TCR beta cDNA involved around 500 ng total RNA and a constant-region primer. Slightly modified ARM-PCR, run as three nested multiplex PCR rounds, produced the TCR beta libraries. The first two PCR rounds used TRBV1-TRBV30 primers with a Cbeta primer, approximately 9 cycles each. MiXCR, applied by TCRdb to the multiplex PCR reads, yields one record per CDR3 protein. The table has about 84,000 distinct CDR3 sequences, roughly 72% seen once. Overall study findings and caveats: The 250 largest clones made up significantly more of tumor than blood repertoires (p = 0.039). Overlap between tumor regions exceeded overlap of tumor with adjacent tissue or blood.

V gene TRBV10-2 combines with J gene TRBJ1-4; TRBD1 is a possible D gene (6 bases). The specimen was liver tumor tissue from sampling region 1. Described subset: tumor region T1, superior pole. This receptor was identified in a man aged 35 to 55 with primary liver carcinoma and hepatitis B virus infection. CDR3 coding DNA: TGCGCCACCAGTGAATTGGACAGTAATGAAAAACTGTTTTTC. It is translated as CATSELDSNEKLFF.